This T cell receptor beta chain was recovered during a study of blood T cell repertoires in COVID-19. About the research overall: Acute and convalescent COVID-19 specimens originated in the United States, Italy and Spain. The analysed material was cDNA or gDNA that came from T cells, B-cell-depleted T cells, or PBMCs.

Authors' data handling: Estimation of nucleated cell counts relied on the amplification of reference gene primers. TCRdb's table, derived via immunoSEQ multiplex PCR, lists solely in-frame clones and lacks some. V and J calls and clone size are given by that table; D and trimming were obtained from the DNA. The sample includes about 180,000 clones, 84% of them seen just once. Germline lookup yields CDR1 MGHDK and CDR2 SYGVNS. The length of the CDR3 is 16 residues. The V and J ends lost 4 bases and 3 bases, in that order; junction bases with no gene match: 7. Grouping used clinical history reported by participants in a survey and questionnaire.

What was sequenced was PBMCs or T cells enriched from blood (not recorded which). The sequence derives from a man aged 50-60 years who had recovered from COVID-19. The chain couples TRBV25-1 to TRBJ2-3; the match to TRBD1 covers 10 bases. The CDR3 DNA follows: TGTGCCAGCAGTGCTACCGGGACAGGGGTTACAGATACGCAGTATTTT. It is translated as CASSATGTGVTDTQYF. Full variable domain (rest looked up from reference TRBV25-1 and TRBJ2-3): EADIYQTPRYLVIGTGKKITLECSQTMGHDKMYWYQQDPGMELHLIHYSYGVNSTEKGDLSSESTVSRIRTEHFPLTLESARPSHTSQYLCASSATGTGVTDTQYFGPGTRLTVL.